These 18 T cell receptor beta chains came from one sample sequenced in a study of regulatory T cells in long-lasting Graves disease. Arm-PCR of CDR3 regions and iRepertoire HTBI primers were the basis on which TCR beta libraries were built. Each CDR3 protein is one row after TCRdb ran MiXCR on the multiplex PCR reads. The sample consists of approximately 300,000 distinct CDR3 sequences, 15% to 20% of them appearing once. Time point defined: newly diagnosed GD, antithyroid drugs for less than 3 months. PBMCs were the source of the RNA used for TCR sequencing. Sequencing was performed on peripheral blood mononuclear cells (PBMCs), taken at new diagnosis, from a patient treated with antithyroid drugs. These receptors originate from a female donor with Graves disease.

CDR3 bases: TGTGCCAGCAGCTCTACAGGACAGGGGAACAATGAGCAGTTCTTC. Translation: CASSSTGQGNNEQFF. The chain combines TRBV13 with TRBJ2-1; TRBD1 aligns across 9 bases. The germline V gene encodes CDR1 PRHDT and CDR2 FYEKMQ (reference sequence). The V gene end was trimmed by 4 bases and the J gene end by 5 bases; junction bases not matched to a gene: 6. This CDR3 contains 15 residues.

The sample holds many counts of this clonotype. The chain joins TRBV12-3 or TRBV12-4 to TRBJ1-2; no firm D call. The CDR3 is 14 residues long. With 4 bases removed from V and 4 bases from J, the gap between germline ends came to 13 bases. In DNA form, the CDR3 reads TGTGCCAGCAGTTCGGCTGGAGGAGGCTATGGCTACACCTTC. Residues: CASSSAGGGYGYTF.

This clonotype has at least ten counts. The chain combines TRBV12-3 or TRBV12-4 with TRBJ2-3; a possible D gene is TRBD2 (5 bases). The V gene lost 3 bases and the J gene lost 3 bases, with 13 bases spanning the gap. The CDR3 spans 15 residues. CDR3 protein: CASSFGLRGTDTQYF. The DNA of the CDR3 is TGTGCCAGCAGTTTCGGACTCCGGGGAACAGATACGCAGTATTTT.

The chain is built from TRBV29-1 and TRBJ1-1; maybe TRBD1 (5 bases). The CDR3 spans 12 residues. Germline V gene data show CDR1 as SQVTM and CDR2 as ANQGSEA. Deletions cut 2 bases from V and 7 bases from J, with 11 bases between. The CDR3 here is CSVEPRQGEAFF. CDR3 DNA sequence: TGCAGCGTTGAACCCAGGCAGGGTGAAGCTTTCTTT.

The chain joins TRBV3-1 to TRBJ2-6, with no clear D. CDR1 and CDR2 from the germline V gene are LGHDT and YNNKEL (reference sequence). The length of the CDR3 is 17 residues. The V and J ends lost 0 bases and 3 bases respectively, with 12 bases between them. The CDR3 bases are TGTGCCAGCAGCCAAGACTTAGGGTCTGGTGGGGCCAACGTCCTGACTTTC. Translation gives CASSQDLGSGGANVLTF. The full variable domain, in which reference TRBV3-1 and TRBJ2-6 provide the parts outside the CDR3, is DTAVSQTPKYLVTQMGNDKSIKCEQNLGHDTMYWYKQDSKKFLKIMFSYNNKELIINETVPNRFSPKSPDKAHLNLHINSLELGDSAVYFCASSQDLGSGGANVLTFGAGSRLTVL.

This chain joins TRBV28 and TRBJ2-4; D is unclear. The CDR3 totals 13 residues. Trimming removed 5 bases from V and 6 bases from J, with 11 bases in between. The germline CDR1 and CDR2 sequences are MDHEN and SYDVKM. The CDR3 coding sequence is TGTGCCAGCAGTCCCAAACTTATAAACATTCAGTACTTC. This sequence encodes CASSPKLINIQYF.

This clonotype showed up many times. The chain combines TRBV30 with TRBJ1-6; TRBD1 aligns across 7 bases. Germline CDR1 GTSNPN, CDR2 SVGIG (reference sequence). Unmatched junction bases numbered 4, after V lost 4 bases and J lost 7 bases. The CDR3 totals 13 residues. CDR3 amino acids: CAWTTGLNSPLHF. The CDR3 nucleotides read TGTGCCTGGACGACAGGGCTAAATTCACCCCTCCACTTT. The variable domain in full, completed from reference TRBV30 and TRBJ1-6, reads SQTIHQWPATLVQPVGSPLSLECTVEGTSNPNLYWYRQAAGRGLQLLFYSVGIGQISSEVPQNLSASRPQDRQFILSSKKLLLSDSGFYLCAWTTGLNSPLHFGNGTRLTVT.

This clonotype was detected ten times or more. The rearrangement links TRBV29-1 to TRBJ2-1, with D maybe TRBD1 (5 bases). CDR3 length equals 12 residues. Looked up from germline, CDR1 is SQVTM and CDR2 is ANQGSEA. Trimming removed 3 bases at V and 7 bases at J, with 10 bases between. CDR3 in DNA: TGCAGCGTTGATTGGGGCGTGAATGAGCAGTTCTTC. Translating gives CSVDWGVNEQFF.

Ten or more counts support this clonotype. The V and J genes are TRBV2 and TRBJ2-5, with 9 bases aligning to TRBD1. Germline V gives CDR1 SNHLY, CDR2 FYNNEI. Trimming at V came to 3 bases and at J to 6 bases, leaving 5 bases not matched to a gene. CDR3 length: 14 residues. CDR3 region: CASSDGQGTKTQYF. CDR3 nucleotides: TGTGCCAGCAGTGATGGACAGGGGACGAAGACCCAGTACTTC.

Ten or more counts support this clonotype. CDR3: CASTRGQGYGYTF. CDR3 bases: TGTGCCAGTACCCGGGGACAGGGCTATGGCTACACCTTC. The V call is TRBV19, the J call TRBJ1-2; 9 nucleotides agree with TRBD1. Germline V gene sequence: CDR1 LNHDA, CDR2 SQIVND (reference sequence). Germline trimming cut 7 bases from V and 4 bases from J; bases unmatched to any gene: 4. The CDR3 loop spans 13 amino acids.

The chain carries TRBV2 and TRBJ2-7; maybe TRBD1 (5 bases). Trimming removed 7 bases at V and 5 bases at J, with 12 bases between. Germline V CDR1 and CDR2: SNHLY, FYNNEI. The CDR3 runs to 12 residues. As DNA, the CDR3 is TGTGCCAGCATGGGGCCCAGCCACGAGCAGTACTTC. It specifies CASMGPSHEQYF.

This clonotype was recorded a few times. The junction shows a germline mismatch at one end, possibly a read error. This chain joins TRBV3-1 and TRBJ1-1; perhaps TRBD1 as D (5 bases). The germline V gene has CDR1 LGHDT and CDR2 YNNKEL (reference sequence). The CDR3 extends over 16 amino acids. The CDR3 here is CASSQDRGGPRPEAFF. The CDR3 coding sequence is TGTGCCAGCAGCCAAGATAGGGGCGGCCCGCGCCCTGAAGCTTTCTTC.

This clonotype was observed many times. The chain recombines TRBV27 with TRBJ2-1, with D perhaps matching TRBD1 (6 bases). Trimming took off 7 bases at V and 4 bases at J, with 11 bases between the two ends. This CDR3 region has 13 residues. CDR1 is MNHEY, CDR2 SMNVEV, per germline (reference sequence). CDR3 nucleotides: TGTGCCAGCATCTCGACAGGATACAATGAGCAGTTCTTC. Amino acid sequence: CASISTGYNEQFF.

The V gene is TRBV7-2, the J gene TRBJ2-1; a weak D match, TRBD1 (6 bases). V was clipped by 5 bases and J by 3 bases, with 14 bases between them. Germline CDR1 and CDR2: SGHTA and FQGNSA. This CDR3 region has 15 residues. The CDR3, as DNA: TGTGCCAGCAGCCCAGGGACACAAAACTACAATGAGCAGTTCTTC. The encoded protein is CASSPGTQNYNEQFF.

This clonotype showed up many times. The chain is built from TRBV11-2 and TRBJ1-6, with D unresolved. CDR3 size: 13 residues. Trimming shortened V by 2 bases and J by 9 bases, and 8 bases separated the two germline ends. Germline V lookup: CDR1 SGHAT, CDR2 FQNNGV. CDR3: CASSLSQASPLHF. The CDR3 nucleotides read TGTGCCAGCAGCTTAAGCCAGGCTTCACCCCTCCACTTT.

This clonotype was recorded at least ten times. The rearrangement uses TRBV28 and TRBJ1-4, with TRBD1 matching 9 bases. Germline V gives CDR1 MDHEN, CDR2 SYDVKM. CDR3 size: 16 residues. Germline trimming cut 5 bases from V and 11 bases from J; bases unmatched to any gene: 15. Written as DNA, the CDR3 is TGTGCCAGCAGTCCGTCGGGACAGGGAAAGGCGGGCAAACTGTTTTTT. Protein product: CASSPSGQGKAGKLFF.

This clonotype was counted only a few times. The genes are TRBV28 and TRBJ2-7, with TRBD1 identical over 7 bases. The junction had 8 bases not matched to a gene; V was cut back by 5 bases and J by 4 bases. CDR3 length: 14 amino acids. Looked up from germline, CDR1 is MDHEN and CDR2 is SYDVKM. The CDR3 protein is CASSRRDSAYEQYF. In DNA form, the CDR3 reads TGTGCCAGCAGTCGCCGGGACAGCGCTTACGAGCAGTACTTC.

In this sample, this clonotype turned up a few times. The chain joins TRBV20-1 to TRBJ2-3; 8 positions match TRBD2. CDR1 is DFQATT and CDR2 is SNEGSKA in the germline V gene (reference sequence). This CDR3 contains 17 residues. Trimming removed 0 bases from V and 6 bases from J; junction bases left unmatched: 14. The CDR3 reads CSARDLLGTSPLDTQYF. DNA of the CDR3: TGCAGTGCTAGAGACCTCCTCGGGACTAGTCCCCTGGATACGCAGTATTTT.